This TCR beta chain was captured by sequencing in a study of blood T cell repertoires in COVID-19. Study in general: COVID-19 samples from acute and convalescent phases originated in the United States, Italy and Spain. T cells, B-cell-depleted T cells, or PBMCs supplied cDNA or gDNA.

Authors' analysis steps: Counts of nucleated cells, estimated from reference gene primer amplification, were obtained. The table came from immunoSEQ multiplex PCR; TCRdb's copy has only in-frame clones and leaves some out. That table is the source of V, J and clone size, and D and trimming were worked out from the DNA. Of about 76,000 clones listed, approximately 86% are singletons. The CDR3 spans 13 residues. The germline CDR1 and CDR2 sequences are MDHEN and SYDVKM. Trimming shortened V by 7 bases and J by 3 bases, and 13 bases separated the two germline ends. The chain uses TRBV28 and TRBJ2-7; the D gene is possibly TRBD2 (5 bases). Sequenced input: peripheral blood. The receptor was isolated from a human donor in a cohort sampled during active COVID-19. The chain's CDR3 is CASTLGAFYEQYF. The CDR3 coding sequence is TGTGCCAGCACCCTGGGAGCATTCTACGAGCAGTACTTC.